This T cell receptor (beta chain) stems from a study of T cells in localized non-small cell lung cancer. Study results and limitations: Uninvolved adjacent lung had the highest recorded T cell clonality, with tumor below it. Sequencing, confined to only one tumor region, leaves heterogeneity possible. A denser population of T cells in blood accompanied longer overall survival. Adjacent lung tissue had a median roughly 55 of the top 100 clones found in the tumor.

Measured with immunoSEQ multiplex PCR; TCRdb has only the in-frame clones, and not every one. The sample shows about 52,000 clones, 85% to 90% of them seen only once. V gave up 3 bases and J gave up 2 bases, with 10 bases separating them. The germline gives CDR1 SNHLY, CDR2 FYNNEI. The CDR3 spans 14 residues. Of note for this clone: Its antigen remains unidentified.

The sample consisted of PBMCs, taken before any cancer treatment. The source is a female donor with stage II lung adenocarcinoma. The rearrangement links TRBV2 to TRBJ1-2, with D uncertain. The CDR3 loop is CASSDHGENYGYTF. The CDR3 DNA reads TGTGCCAGCAGTGACCACGGTGAAAACTATGGCTACACCTTC.